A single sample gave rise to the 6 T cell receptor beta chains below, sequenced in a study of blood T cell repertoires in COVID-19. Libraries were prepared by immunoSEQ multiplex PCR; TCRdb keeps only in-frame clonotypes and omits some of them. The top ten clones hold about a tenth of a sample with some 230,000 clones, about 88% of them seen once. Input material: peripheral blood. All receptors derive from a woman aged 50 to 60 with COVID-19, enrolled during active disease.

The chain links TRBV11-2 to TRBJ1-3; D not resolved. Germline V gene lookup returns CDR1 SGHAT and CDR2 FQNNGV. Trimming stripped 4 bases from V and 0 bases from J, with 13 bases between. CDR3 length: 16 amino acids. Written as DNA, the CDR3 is TGTGCCAGCAGCTCCAAAGAGAGATTCTCTGGAAACACCATATATTTT. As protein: CASSSKERFSGNTIYF.

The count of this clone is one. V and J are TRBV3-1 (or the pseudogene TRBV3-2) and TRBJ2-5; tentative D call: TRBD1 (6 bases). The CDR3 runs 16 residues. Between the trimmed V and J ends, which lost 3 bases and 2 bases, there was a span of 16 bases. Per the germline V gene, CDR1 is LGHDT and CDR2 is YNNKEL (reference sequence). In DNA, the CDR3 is TGTGCCAGCAGCCATGAAGGCAGGGGTGTACAAGAGACCCAGTACTTC. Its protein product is CASSHEGRGVQETQYF.

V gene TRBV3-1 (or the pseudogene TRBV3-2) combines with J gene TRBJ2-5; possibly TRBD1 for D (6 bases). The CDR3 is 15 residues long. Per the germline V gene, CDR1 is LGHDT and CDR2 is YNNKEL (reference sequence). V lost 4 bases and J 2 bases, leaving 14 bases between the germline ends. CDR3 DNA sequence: TGTGCCAGCAGCCCCAACAGGGCAACACAAGAGACCCAGTACTTC. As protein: CASSPNRATQETQYF.

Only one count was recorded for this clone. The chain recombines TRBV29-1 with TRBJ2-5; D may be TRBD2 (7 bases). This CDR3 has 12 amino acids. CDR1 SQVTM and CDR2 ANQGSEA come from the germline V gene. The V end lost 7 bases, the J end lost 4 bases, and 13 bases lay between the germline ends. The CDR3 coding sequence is TGCAGCGGTCAGAGGGGGGGAGAGACCCAGTACTTC. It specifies CSGQRGGETQYF.

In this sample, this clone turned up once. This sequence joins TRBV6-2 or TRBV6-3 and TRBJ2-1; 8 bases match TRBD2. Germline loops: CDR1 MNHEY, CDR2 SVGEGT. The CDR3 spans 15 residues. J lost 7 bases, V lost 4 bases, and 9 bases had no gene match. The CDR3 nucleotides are TGTGCCAGCAGTTCAGGGACTAGAGCCGGGAATGAGCAGTTCTTC. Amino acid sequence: CASSSGTRAGNEQFF.

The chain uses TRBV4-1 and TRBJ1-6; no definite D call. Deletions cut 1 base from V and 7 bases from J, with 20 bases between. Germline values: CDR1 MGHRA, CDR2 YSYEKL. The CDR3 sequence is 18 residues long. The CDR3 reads CASSQGGGSGVMNSPLHF. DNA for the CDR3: TGCGCCAGCAGCCAAGGAGGAGGATCTGGTGTAATGAATTCACCCCTCCACTTT.